This T cell receptor beta chain was obtained from a study of naive CD8 T cells in extremely preterm neonates. This table comes from immunoSEQ multiplex PCR, and its TCRdb copy is limited to in-frame clones, with some not included. The table has about 7,500 clones, about 97% seen once. Cord blood came from elective full-term cesareans at roughly 35-43 weeks without labor or membrane rupture. The length of the CDR3 is 13 residues. V was shortened by 0 bases and J by 5 bases, with 9 bases between the two germline ends. The germline V gene encodes CDR1 SGDLS and CDR2 YYNGEE. The sequence came from a newborn in good health. The chain carries TRBV9 and TRBJ2-7; no definite D call. The sequencing input was naive CD8+ T cells from cord blood. DNA for the CDR3: TGTGCCAGCAGCGTAGGAGCCCCCGACGAGCAGTACTTC. Its translation is CASSVGAPDEQYF.